This T cell receptor (beta chain) was sequenced for a study of T cell responses to AZD1222 COVID-19 vaccine. Study-level information: Second doses at about 4 or about 12 weeks were pooled.

Whole-study findings and limits: As reported, nearly half of all spike-specific TCRs target variant regions that are unmutated. Breadth and depth of Spike-specific TCRs rose after two AZD1222 doses.

Germline-derived CDR1 and CDR2 are SEHNR and FQNEAQ (reference sequence). The V and J ends lost 1 base and 2 bases, in that order; junction bases with no gene match: 2. The CDR3 is made up of 16 amino acids. Here immunoSEQ multiplex PCR was the method, and the copy in TCRdb shows in-frame clones only, minus some. This repertoire shows 150,000 or so clones, roughly nine tenths found once; its top ten account for approximately 3%. Notes on this clone: Its target is unknown. Within the sample, other DNA sequences also encode this same CDR3.

The TCR originated in an adult in good health. This specimen was peripheral blood, taken on day 0 of AZD1222 vaccination. The chain couples TRBV7-9 to TRBJ2-3; 11 positions agree with TRBD2. The CDR3 DNA is TGTGCCAGCAGCTTAGGACTAGCGGGATCCACAGATACGCAGTATTTT. This gives the protein CASSLGLAGSTDTQYF.